One and the same sample provided the 14 T cell receptor beta chains below, sequenced in a study of blood T cell repertoires in COVID-19 (dated by TCRdb to 2019 to 2021). The library was made by the immunoSEQ multiplex PCR assay. The table comes from immuneACCESS by way of TCRdb, which keeps in-frame sequences with V and J called. Part of the clones is missing from these tables; in studies checked, under half for an unresolved V gene and the rest for unknown reasons. The sample table contains some 310,000 clones; only one count was recorded for around 89% of them. The top ten constitute around 0.96% of the sample. Sequencing was carried out using peripheral blood. The receptors come from a woman aged 40 to 55 with COVID-19, enrolled during active disease.

The rearrangement joins TRBV27 to TRBJ2-1; D is possibly TRBD1 (5 bases). Trimming took 3 bases from V and 3 from J, leaving 15 bases between them. CDR1 is MNHEY, CDR2 SMNVEV, per germline (reference sequence). The CDR3 is 16 residues long. CDR3 loop: CASSFVTDPYYNEQFF. Here the CDR3 DNA reads TGTGCCAGCAGTTTCGTGACAGACCCCTACTACAATGAGCAGTTCTTC.

V is TRBV6-6 and J is TRBJ2-4; D gene uncertain. CDR1 is MNHNY, CDR2 SVGAGI, per germline (reference sequence). CDR3 length: 14 residues. V lost 5 bases to trimming and J lost 0 bases, with 8 bases between them. The CDR3 loop reads CASSPGLAKNIQYF. Here the CDR3 DNA reads TGTGCCAGCAGTCCCGGTTTAGCCAAAAACATTCAGTACTTC.

The chain links TRBV4-2 to TRBJ2-7; TRBD2 matches at 9 bases. V shed 1 base, J shed 3 bases, and the junction held 7 bases outside the gene matches. The germline gives CDR1 LGHNA, CDR2 YNFKEQ. The CDR3 loop spans 16 amino acids. As DNA, the CDR3 is TGTGCCAGCAGCCAAGTTGGGCGGGGGGGACACTACGAGCAGTACTTC. Amino acid sequence: CASSQVGRGGHYEQYF.

The chain recombines TRBV28 with TRBJ2-5, with D perhaps matching TRBD2 (6 bases). This CDR3 comprises 16 residues. In germline, CDR1 is MDHEN, CDR2 SYDVKM. Between the trimmed V and J ends, which lost 7 bases and 1 base, there was a span of 19 bases. The CDR3 protein is CASNDPGTGGQETQYF. The CDR3 DNA reads as TGTGCCAGCAATGACCCAGGGACCGGGGGCCAAGAGACCCAGTACTTC.

The table lists this clone with many counts. The chain carries TRBV2 and TRBJ1-1; D is possibly TRBD1 (5 bases). V gave up 7 bases and J gave up 0 bases, with 21 bases separating them. The CDR3 extends over 17 amino acids. Germline values: CDR1 SNHLY, CDR2 FYNNEI. The CDR3 sequence is CASMSQAGRFMNTEAFF. As DNA, the CDR3 is TGTGCCAGCATGAGTCAGGCAGGGCGATTTATGAACACTGAAGCTTTCTTT.

With respect to this clone: The junction does not match germline at one end; this may be a read error. The chain is built from TRBV7-3 and TRBJ2-1, with TRBD2 as a possible D gene (6 bases). Germline lookup yields CDR1 SGHTA and CDR2 FQGTGA. The CDR3 extends over 16 amino acids. The CDR3 sequence: CASSPPASAEGNGQFF. DNA for the CDR3: TGTGCCAGCAGCCCCCCCGCTAGCGCGGAGGGGAATGGGCAGTTCTTC. Drawing the rest from reference TRBV7-3 and TRBJ2-1, the complete variable domain is GAGVSQTPSNKVTEKGKYVELRCDPISGHTALYWYRQSLGQGPEFLIYFQGTGAADDSGLPNDRFFAVRPEGSVSTLKIQRTERGDSAVYLCASSPPASAEGNGQFFGPGTRLTVL.

The V gene is TRBV6-6, the J gene TRBJ2-1; tentatively, D is TRBD1 (6 bases). This CDR3 spans 13 amino acids. Trimming shortened V by 4 bases and J by 6 bases, and 10 bases separated the two germline ends. Germline-derived CDR1 and CDR2 are MNHNY and SVGAGI (reference sequence). Written as DNA, the CDR3 is TGTGCCAGCAGTTTACAGGGACGCAATGAGCAGTTCTTC. Translation gives CASSLQGRNEQFF.

This sequence joins TRBV19 and TRBJ1-5; no firm D call. Germline values: CDR1 LNHDA, CDR2 SQIVND (reference sequence). Trimming pared 5 bases from V and 2 bases from J, leaving 7 bases between. This CDR3 comprises 13 residues. The DNA of the CDR3 is TGTGCCAGTAGTTCCCGCGGCAATCAGCCCCAGCATTTT. It codes for CASSSRGNQPQHF.

This rearrangement joins TRBV28 to TRBJ2-3; 7 bases line up with TRBD1. Trimming at V came to 5 bases and at J to 8 bases, leaving 4 bases not matched to a gene. CDR3 length equals 12 residues. From germline, CDR1 is MDHEN and CDR2 SYDVKM. The CDR3 coding sequence is TGTGCCAGCAGTACAGGGGACGGTACGCAGTATTTT. Its protein product is CASSTGDGTQYF.

This chain uses TRBV7-2 with TRBJ2-2; 9 positions match TRBD2. The germline gives CDR1 SGHTA, CDR2 FQGNSA. With 6 bases clipped from V and 5 bases from J, the junction kept 19 bases outside the gene matches. CDR3 length equals 19 residues. As DNA, the CDR3 is TGTGCCAGCAGTTTCCTAAATAGGCTAGCGGGAACCACGACCGGGGAGCTGTTTTTT. It encodes CASSFLNRLAGTTTGELFF. Together with reference TRBV7-2 and TRBJ2-2, the CDR3 gives the full variable domain: GAGVSQSPSNKVTEKGKDVELRCDPISGHTALYWYRQSLGQGLEFLIYFQGNSAPDKSGLPSDRFSAERTGGSVSTLTIQRTQQEDSAVYLCASSFLNRLAGTTTGELFFGEGSRLTVL.

The table lists this clone with a few counts. The chain combines TRBV2 with TRBJ2-6, with D possibly being TRBD2 (6 bases). Trimming took off 4 bases at V and 2 bases at J, with 9 bases between the two ends. Germline CDR1 SNHLY, CDR2 FYNNEI. The CDR3 has 15 residues. CDR3 in amino acids: CASSGEAAGANVLTF. In DNA, the CDR3 is TGTGCCAGCAGTGGGGAGGCGGCTGGGGCCAACGTCCTGACTTTC.

The rearrangement joins TRBV6-5 to TRBJ2-7; TRBD1 matches 11 bases. Germline trimming cut 5 bases from V and 4 bases from J; bases unmatched to any gene: 4. Germline V gene lookup returns CDR1 MNHEY and CDR2 SVGAGI. CDR3 length: 14 amino acids. The CDR3 is CASSLRDRGYEQYF. The CDR3 DNA is TGTGCCAGCAGTCTACGGGACAGGGGGTACGAGCAGTACTTC.

This chain joins TRBV28 and TRBJ2-5; D perhaps matches TRBD2 (7 bases). This CDR3 region has 15 residues. V was pared by 7 bases and J by 2 bases, with 17 bases between. Germline-derived CDR1 and CDR2 are MDHEN and SYDVKM. CDR3 nucleotides: TGTGCCAGCATCCGAGGGGGAGGGGCTCAAGAGACCCAGTACTTC. Protein sequence: CASIRGGGAQETQYF.

The genes are TRBV4-1 and TRBJ2-6, with a possible D match to TRBD1 (5 bases). V dropped 4 bases and J dropped 3 bases, with 7 bases sitting between them. From germline, CDR1 is MGHRA and CDR2 YSYEKL. This CDR3 contains 14 residues. This CDR3 is CASSLGHGANVLTF. CDR3 DNA: TGCGCCAGCAGCCTGGGGCATGGGGCCAACGTCCTGACTTTC.